What follows describes a single TCR beta chain. Its antigen is currently unknown. The sample originates from a study of T cell responses to AZD1222 COVID-19 vaccine. Study summary: Combined were second doses at about 4 or about 12 weeks. Findings of the study overall: Donors were chiefly white British, with a greater number of females, and clonal diversity was perhaps underestimated. In the spike-specific TCR repertoire, nearly half reportedly target unmutated variant regions. Increases in Spike-specific TCR breadth and depth were seen after two AZD1222 doses.

This CDR3 is built from 14 residues. Germline trimming cut 3 bases from V and 6 bases from J; bases unmatched to any gene: 3. Germline loops: CDR1 SEHNR, CDR2 FQNEAQ (reference sequence). Measured with immunoSEQ multiplex PCR; TCRdb has only the in-frame clones, and not every one. The table records roughly 120,000 clones, roughly 90% of them present only once. The chain is built from TRBV7-9 and TRBJ2-2, with 8 bases identical to TRBD2. The clonotype comes from an adult in good health. Sequencing used peripheral blood, obtained on day 0 of AZD1222 vaccination. CDR3 nucleotide sequence: TGTGCCAGCAGCTTCGCGGGGGGTCCCGGGGAGCTGTTTTTT. As protein: CASSFAGGPGELFF. Variable domain in full (rest from reference TRBV7-9 and TRBJ2-2): DTGVSQNPRHKITKRGQNVTFRCDPISEHNRLYWYRQTLGQGPEFLTYFQNEAQLEKSRLLSDRFSAERPKGSFSTLEIQRTEQGDSAMYLCASSFAGGPGELFFGEGSRLTVL.